The rows below give T cell receptor beta chains drawn from one sample of a study of response to subunit inactivated influenza vaccine. Each CDR3 protein gets one entry after TCRdb re-called the RT-PCR reads with MiXCR. The sample lists about 530,000 distinct CDR3 sequences, 10% to 15% seen once, with about a tenth in the top ten. The sequences come from PBMCs from blood, collected on the day of vaccination. The source of these receptors is a man aged 45-60 years who received an inactivated influenza vaccine. The CDR3 runs from the conserved cysteine through the conserved F or W. The D gene is left open where the match is weak. Some rows have no size entry. The others give once, few or many, or a class for an expanded clone.

TRBJ2-1 few TRBV5-1 TRBD2 CASSDPGTSVLNEQFF TGCGCCAGCAGCGACCCCGGGACTAGCGTTCTCAATGAGCAGTTCTTC
TRBJ2-7 NA TRBV12-3/TRBV12-4 TRBD1 CASSSDRVHEQYF TGTGCCAGCAGTTCGGACAGGGTGCACGAGCAGTACTTC
TRBJ2-2 NA TRBV28 TRBD2 CASSTPGGPGAGELFF TGTGCCAGCAGTACCCCGGGAGGGCCGGGGGCCGGGGAGCTGTTTTTT
TRBJ2-3 NA TRBV6-1 TRBD1 CASTLNRGDTQYF TGTGCCAGCACCTTAAACAGGGGTGATACGCAGTATTTT
TRBJ2-7 NA TRBV7-6 TRBD2 CASSLRTSGGNEQYF TGTGCCAGCAGCTTACGGACTAGCGGGGGGAACGAGCAGTACTTC
TRBJ2-3 NA TRBV5-1 TRBD2 CASSPRTSGGKRDTQYF TGCGCCAGCAGCCCGCGGACTAGCGGGGGGAAGCGGGATACGCAGTATTTT
TRBJ2-3 NA TRBV5-1 TRBD2 CASSKRIWTSGSTDTQYF TGCGCCAGCAGCAAAAGGATCTGGACTAGCGGAAGCACAGATACGCAGTATTTT
TRBJ2-2 NA TRBV9 NA CASSQVSWDTGELFF TGTGCCAGCAGCCAAGTATCGTGGGACACCGGGGAGCTGTTTTTT
TRBJ1-2 few TRBV4-3 NA CASSQARRGTYNYGYTF TGCGCCAGCAGCCAAGCTCGAAGAGGCACTTATAACTATGGCTACACCTTC
TRBJ2-7 many TRBV20-1 TRBD2 CSARDPGLAYSLYEQYF TGCAGTGCTAGAGATCCAGGACTAGCTTATTCTCTTTACGAGCAGTACTTC
TRBJ2-2 few TRBV10-1 TRBD2 CASSGPTSGGRTGELFF TGCGCCAGCAGTGGGCCGACTAGCGGGGGGCGGACCGGGGAGCTGTTTTTT
TRBJ2-1 many TRBV4-2 NA CASSQEVGQGRNEQFF TGTGCCAGCAGCCAAGAAGTAGGGCAGGGGAGAAATGAGCAGTTCTTC
TRBJ1-4 few TRBV12-3/TRBV12-4 NA CASRTDIAEKLFF TGTGCCAGCAGGACCGACATCGCCGAAAAACTGTTTTTT
TRBJ2-1 many TRBV20-1 NA CSARDLLGYEQFF TGCAGTGCTAGAGACCTACTAGGTTATGAGCAGTTCTTC
TRBJ2-2 many TRBV11-2 TRBD2 CASSLDGLAGPGELFF TGTGCCAGCAGCTTAGATGGACTAGCGGGGCCTGGGGAGCTGTTTTTT
TRBJ2-5 NA TRBV29-1 NA CSVSQRLQETQYF TGCAGCGTCTCCCAGAGGCTGCAAGAGACCCAGTACTTC
TRBJ1-2 NA TRBV20-1 NA CSARNGRGIYGYTF TGCAGTGCTAGAAACGGCAGGGGAATCTATGGCTACACCTTC
TRBJ2-3 NA TRBV2 NA CATSTGWVTDTQYF TGTGCCACATCGACAGGATGGGTCACAGATACGCAGTATTTT
TRBJ2-2 many TRBV5-1 NA CASSLGYSNTGELFF TGCGCCAGCAGCTTGGGATATTCGAACACCGGGGAGCTGTTTTTT
TRBJ1-1 few TRBV15 NA CATSRDRPPLNTEAFF TGTGCCACCAGCAGAGATCGGCCACCTCTGAACACTGAAGCTTTCTTT
TRBJ2-1 NA TRBV7-2 TRBD2 CASSYLAGGQDEQFF TGTGCCAGCAGCTATCTAGCGGGGGGGCAGGATGAGCAGTTCTTC
TRBJ2-2 few TRBV7-3 NA CASSLIGSAGTGELFF TGTGCCAGCAGCTTAATCGGGTCCGCGGGCACCGGGGAGCTGTTTTTT
TRBJ2-7 NA TRBV7-9 TRBD1 CASSPWGQDYEQYF TGTGCCAGCAGCCCCTGGGGACAGGATTACGAGCAGTACTTC
TRBJ2-5 few TRBV29-1 TRBD2 CSVEEGTSGETQYF TGCAGCGTTGAAGAGGGGACTAGCGGAGAGACCCAGTACTTC
TRBJ2-2 NA TRBV29-1 NA CSVGRGTGELFF TGCAGCGTTGGAAGGGGGACCGGGGAGCTGTTTTTT
TRBJ2-1 NA TRBV11-2 TRBD1 CASSFRQGTYNEQFF TGTGCCAGCAGCTTCCGACAGGGCACCTACAATGAGCAGTTCTTC
TRBJ2-3 few TRBV15 NA CATSPRSGTDTQYF TGTGCCACCAGCCCCCGTAGTGGAACAGATACGCAGTATTTT
TRBJ1-1 few TRBV28 NA CASRAPSRNTEAFF TGTGCCAGCAGAGCCCCTTCGCGGAACACTGAAGCTTTCTTT
TRBJ1-6 many TRBV4-1 NA CASSPWKEVDSPLHF TGCGCCAGCAGCCCTTGGAAGGAGGTTGATTCACCCCTCCACTTT
TRBJ2-5 NA TRBV20-1 TRBD2 CSVLRAGVPETQYF TGCAGTGTTCTTAGAGCGGGAGTCCCAGAGACCCAGTACTTC
TRBJ1-1 NA TRBV27 TRBD1 CASSFGQGLTEAFF TGTGCCAGCAGTTTTGGACAGGGCTTAACTGAAGCTTTCTTT
TRBJ2-1 NA TRBV28 NA CASSFWSDAPYNEQFF TGTGCCAGCAGTTTTTGGTCCGACGCCCCGTACAATGAGCAGTTCTTC
TRBJ2-7 NA TRBV4-2 NA CASSRDKASYEQYF TGTGCCAGCAGCCGGGACAAAGCCTCCTACGAGCAGTACTTC
TRBJ2-4 many TRBV20-1 NA CSALDAKNIQYF TGCAGTGCTCTGGACGCCAAAAACATTCAGTACTTC
TRBJ1-4 few TRBV6-1 NA CASTGSNLPTNEKLFF TGTGCCAGCACCGGCTCGAACCTCCCAACTAATGAAAAACTGTTTTTT
TRBJ2-1 NA TRBV12-3/TRBV12-4 TRBD2 CASKARGRGGSNEQFF TGTGCCAGCAAGGCGAGAGGGCGGGGGGGCAGTAATGAGCAGTTCTTC
TRBJ2-4 few TRBV7-2 TRBD1 CASSLTGTAQNIQYF TGTGCCAGCAGCCTGACCGGGACAGCTCAAAACATTCAGTACTTC
TRBJ1-1 NA TRBV20-1 NA CSAREAGWDTEAFF TGCAGTGCTAGAGAAGCGGGGTGGGACACTGAAGCTTTCTTT
TRBJ1-1 few TRBV18 NA CASSPYGTPNTEAFF TGTGCCAGCTCACCATACGGGACACCCAACACTGAAGCTTTCTTT
TRBJ2-7 NA TRBV12-3/TRBV12-4 TRBD1 CASSQSRDRAYEQYF TGTGCCAGCAGCCAAAGCCGGGACAGGGCCTACGAGCAGTACTTC
TRBJ1-4 NA TRBV16 NA CASSQLKVATNEKLFF TGTGCCAGCAGCCAATTGAAAGTTGCAACTAATGAAAAACTGTTTTTT
TRBJ2-3 NA TRBV27 TRBD2 CASRTPGAGRGTDTQYF TGTGCCAGCAGGACACCCGGTGCGGGGAGGGGTACAGATACGCAGTATTTT
TRBJ2-3 few TRBV20-1 NA CSARDRGLRSTDTQYF TGCAGTGCTAGAGATCGGGGTTTGCGGAGCACAGATACGCAGTATTTT
TRBJ2-1 many TRBV4-3 TRBD1 CASSQAGGLSSYNEQFF TGCGCCAGCAGCCAAGCAGGGGGCCTAAGCTCCTACAATGAGCAGTTCTTC
TRBJ2-2 few TRBV24-1 TRBD1 CATSRDRGITGELFF TGTGCCACCAGCCGGGACAGGGGTATAACCGGGGAGCTGTTTTTT
TRBJ2-2 NA TRBV3-1 NA CASSQINPVNTGELFF TGTGCCAGCAGCCAAATTAATCCGGTTAACACCGGGGAGCTGTTTTTT
TRBJ2-7 many TRBV20-1 NA CSASRGTDYEQYF TGCAGTGCTAGTCGGGGGACAGACTACGAGCAGTACTTC
TRBJ2-7 few TRBV20-1 NA CSASPDSPINWQYF TGCAGTGCTAGTCCCGACAGCCCGATCAACTGGCAGTACTTC
TRBJ2-1 few TRBV5-6 NA CASSLEKKRALWASHEQFF TGTGCCAGCAGCTTGGAAAAAAAACGGGCCCTCTGGGCGTCCCATGAGCAGTTCTTC
TRBJ2-1 few TRBV20-1 NA CSATVFRYNEQFF TGCAGTGCTACGGTCTTCCGTTACAATGAGCAGTTCTTC
TRBJ2-7 NA TRBV28 NA CASSPGLRTEQYF TGTGCCAGCAGTCCGGGCTTACGAACTGAGCAGTACTTC
TRBJ2-1 few TRBV20-1 TRBD2 CSAARGGRIEQFF TGCAGTGCAGCGCGGGGCGGGAGGATTGAGCAGTTCTTC
TRBJ2-7 NA TRBV29-1 TRBD1 CSVVRTGVEQYF TGCAGCGTTGTAAGGACAGGGGTCGAGCAGTACTTC
TRBJ2-7 few TRBV2 NA CASTSGRGEQYF TGTGCCAGCACTTCGGGGCGCGGCGAGCAGTACTTC
TRBJ2-4 few TRBV11-1 NA CASSLARYSPRTREPLAKNIQYF TGTGCCAGCAGCTTAGCGCGGTACAGCCCCAGGACCAGGGAGCCACTAGCCAAAAACATTCAGTACTTC
TRBJ2-3 NA TRBV28 NA CASSGGPGGTDTQYF TGTGCCAGCAGTGGCGGACCTGGGGGCACAGATACGCAGTATTTT
TRBJ2-5 NA TRBV7-9 NA CASSLVGLKYQETQYF TGTGCCAGCAGCTTAGTCGGGCTGAAGTACCAAGAGACCCAGTACTTC
TRBJ2-7 many TRBV6-1 NA CASSPHVLGEQYF TGTGCCAGCAGTCCCCACGTCTTAGGCGAGCAGTACTTC
TRBJ2-2 NA TRBV28 TRBD2 CASSPPGTTQNAGELFF TGTGCCAGCAGTCCCCCGGGGACTACACAGAACGCCGGGGAGCTGTTTTTT
TRBJ2-7 many TRBV15 NA CATSRDGNEQYF TGTGCCACCAGCAGAGATGGTAACGAGCAGTACTTC